These 15 T cell receptor beta chains share one sample of origin, sequenced in a study of CD8+ T cells in alopecia areata. Extraction and reverse transcription of RNA yielded cDNA as the sequencing template. Method: immunoSEQ multiplex PCR; TCRdb's copy keeps in-frame clones and lacks some. The data show about 110,000 clones, 55% to 70% seen once. The sample taken for sequencing was NKG2D-low CD8+ T cells sorted from blood. All receptors derive from a human donor with alopecia areata.

The V and J genes are TRBV25-1 and TRBJ1-1; D perhaps matches TRBD1 (6 bases). CDR1 and CDR2 from the germline V gene are MGHDK and SYGVNS. V gave up 7 bases and J gave up 3 bases, with 18 bases separating them. The CDR3 length is 15 residues. The CDR3 sequence: CASTQWEGVDTEAFF. The CDR3 region has the DNA TGTGCCAGCACCCAATGGGAGGGGGTGGACACTGAAGCTTTCTTT.

This chain uses TRBV7-2 with TRBJ1-1; weak D call: TRBD1 (5 bases). The CDR3 spans 12 residues. Germline-derived CDR1 and CDR2 are SGHTA and FQGNSA. V shed 0 bases and J shed 11 bases, with 10 bases lying between them. The CDR3 loop reads CASSLAGGLAFF. In nucleotides, the CDR3 is TGTGCCAGCAGCTTAGCGGGGGGTTTGGCTTTCTTT.

The chain employs TRBV19 and TRBJ2-7; possibly TRBD1 for D (6 bases). With 5 bases removed from V and 1 base from J, the gap between germline ends came to 12 bases. In germline, CDR1 is LNHDA, CDR2 SQIVND (reference sequence). The CDR3 totals 14 residues. The CDR3 sequence is CASSHWGTSYEQYF. CDR3 in DNA: TGTGCCAGTAGTCATTGGGGGACATCCTACGAGCAGTACTTC.

The rearrangement links TRBV7-9 to TRBJ2-7; weak D call: TRBD1 (6 bases). The CDR3 loop spans 14 amino acids. The germline V gene encodes CDR1 SEHNR and CDR2 FQNEAQ (reference sequence). Trimming stripped 4 bases from V and 0 bases from J, with 10 bases between. The CDR3 here is CASSSRDISYEQYF. The CDR3 DNA reads TGTGCCAGCAGCTCAAGGGACATCTCCTACGAGCAGTACTTC.

The table lists this clone with a few counts. The chain couples TRBV6-6 to TRBJ2-2; D remains unclear. Trimming removed 2 bases from V and 3 bases from J, with 7 bases in between. The V gene's germline CDR1 is MNHNY and CDR2 SVGAGI (reference sequence). The CDR3 extends over 14 amino acids. Here the CDR3 reads CASSYTPDTGELFF. For the CDR3, the DNA is TGTGCCAGCAGTTACACCCCGGACACCGGGGAGCTGTTTTTT.

This clone was counted only a few times. CDR3 bases: TGTGCCAGCAGCTTAGCGAGCGGGATCGACATTCAGTACTTC. This translates into CASSLASGIDIQYF. The chain couples TRBV7-9 to TRBJ2-4; 7 bases are a match to TRBD2. There are 14 residues in the CDR3. Per germline, CDR1 SEHNR and CDR2 FQNEAQ (reference sequence). Germline trimming cut 0 bases from V and 8 bases from J; bases unmatched to any gene: 4.

This chain links TRBV11-2 with TRBJ1-1; the D gene is possibly TRBD1 (5 bases). Germline CDR1 SGHAT, CDR2 FQNNGV. V was clipped by 4 bases and J by 4 bases, with 10 bases between them. The CDR3 extends over 13 amino acids. CDR3 in amino acids: CASSSGGSTEAFF. CDR3 DNA: TGTGCCAGCAGCTCGGGGGGTAGCACTGAAGCTTTCTTT.

This chain uses TRBV27 with TRBJ2-1; D remains ambiguous. The CDR3 runs to 13 residues. With 2 bases removed from V and 6 bases from J, the gap between germline ends came to 8 bases. CDR1 is MNHEY, CDR2 SMNVEV, per germline (reference sequence). The CDR3 DNA follows: TGTGCCAGCAGTTTAATAGCCGGCAATGAGCAGTTCTTC. This codes for CASSLIAGNEQFF.

V gene TRBV5-1 combines with J gene TRBJ2-5, with D hard to call. V lost 1 base, J lost 5 bases, and 9 bases lay in between. The CDR3 contains 13 residues. Germline CDR1 SGHRS, CDR2 YFSETQ. CDR3 sequence (DNA): TGCGCCAGCAGCTTGAGTCCCAAGGAGACCCAGTACTTC. Its protein is CASSLSPKETQYF.

The rearrangement joins TRBV5-1 to TRBJ2-7; D is ambiguous. Germline CDR1 is SGHRS and CDR2 is YFSETQ. This CDR3 is built from 14 residues. V was shortened by 0 bases and J by 0 bases, with 7 bases between the two germline ends. The CDR3 sequence is CASSLVELSYEQYF. The CDR3 nucleotides read TGCGCCAGCAGCTTGGTAGAACTCTCCTACGAGCAGTACTTC.

The chain links TRBV7-2 to TRBJ2-1; no reliable D call. Trimming took 6 bases from V and 0 from J, leaving 9 bases between them. This CDR3 contains 14 residues. Germline V lookup: CDR1 SGHTA, CDR2 FQGNSA. CDR3 residues: CASRPDGSYNEQFF. The CDR3 DNA is TGTGCCAGCAGACCGGATGGCTCCTACAATGAGCAGTTCTTC.

This clone was found once. The chain carries TRBV27 and TRBJ1-2; weak D call: TRBD1 (5 bases). The CDR3 has 14 residues. Between the trimmed V and J ends, which lost 8 bases and 4 bases, there was a span of 17 bases. Germline loops: CDR1 MNHEY, CDR2 SMNVEV (reference sequence). DNA for the CDR3: TGTGCCAGCTTATCCCCGCGGGACGGCTATGGCTACACCTTC. Its protein is CASLSPRDGYGYTF.

This clone was observed once. The genes are TRBV25-1 and TRBJ2-7; 8 bases agree with TRBD2. With 0 bases clipped from V and 4 bases from J, the junction kept 5 bases outside the gene matches. Germline loops: CDR1 MGHDK, CDR2 SYGVNS. This CDR3 has 15 amino acids. The chain's CDR3 is CASSEYGSGAYEQYF. The CDR3 DNA is TGTGCCAGCAGTGAATATGGTAGCGGGGCGTACGAGCAGTACTTC.

The chain carries TRBV27 and TRBJ2-5; a weak D match, TRBD1 (6 bases). The CDR3 has 15 residues. Trimming shortened V by 2 bases and J by 5 bases, and 15 bases separated the two germline ends. Germline V gene data show CDR1 as MNHEY and CDR2 as SMNVEV (reference sequence). CDR3 in amino acids: CASSLGPTGFETQYF. The CDR3 region has the DNA TGTGCCAGCAGTTTAGGACCCACAGGGTTCGAGACCCAGTACTTC.

The chain recombines TRBV9 with TRBJ2-1; perhaps D is TRBD1 or TRBD2 (5 bases each). This CDR3 region has 15 residues. V gave up 2 bases and J gave up 0 bases, with 9 bases separating them. CDR1 and CDR2 from the germline V gene are SGDLS and YYNGEE. CDR3 in DNA: TGTGCCAGCAGCGTTTCGAGGGGCTCCTACAATGAGCAGTTCTTC. It translates to CASSVSRGSYNEQFF. Supplemented by reference TRBV9 and TRBJ2-1, the full variable domain reads DSGVTQTPKHLITATGQRVTLRCSPRSGDLSVYWYQQSLDQGLQFLIQYYNGEERAKGNILERFSAQQFPDLHSELNLSSLELGDSALYFCASSVSRGSYNEQFFGPGTRLTVL.